The 9 T cell receptor beta chains below all came from one sample that was sequenced in a study of blood T cells in healthy people across ages. A second roughly 6 to 12 cycle PCR used barcoded and J-beta primers. TCRdb called the 5' RACE reads again in MiXCR, with one record for every CDR3 protein. Found here are 1.8 million or so distinct CDR3 sequences, approximately 39% of them singletons; the top ten hold about 21%. Sequenced: blood. All receptors derive from a human donor in good health.

As to this clonotype: With a much larger clone just one base away, this may be a read error. The chain couples TRBV7-8 to TRBJ2-5, with D unclear. This CDR3 has 15 residues. The V gene lost 1 base and the J gene lost 11 bases, with 20 bases spanning the gap. Germline assignment: CDR1 SGHVS and CDR2 FQNEAQ. CDR3 amino acids: CASSLEGGDYNEQYF. In DNA, the CDR3 is TGTGCCAGCAGCTTAGAAGGCGGCGATTACAATGAGCAGTACTTC.

This clonotype has just one count. The junction departs from the called germline gene at one end, perhaps through a read error. The J gene is TRBJ2-3, the V gene TRBV5-6; possibly TRBD2 for D (6 bases). The CDR3 has 16 residues. CDR1 is SGHDT and CDR2 is YYEEEE in the germline V gene. CDR3 DNA sequence: TGTGCCAGTAGCTTGGCCGGAGGGTGGGTCGGGGATACGCAGTATTTT. This encodes CASSLAGGWVGDTQYF. Combining the CDR3 with reference TRBV5-6 and TRBJ2-3 gives the whole variable domain DAGVTQSPTHLIKTRGQQVTLRCSPKSGHDTVSWYQQALGQGPQFIFQYYEEEERQRGNFPDRFSGHQFPNYSSELNVNALLLGDSALYLCASSLAGGWVGDTQYFGPGTRLTVL.

The CDR3 protein is CASSLGSKSSYEQYF. CDR3 DNA: TGCGCCAGCAGCTTGGGCAGCAAGAGCTCCTACGAGCAGTACTTC. This chain uses TRBV5-1 with TRBJ2-7; unclear D gene. V was pared by 0 bases and J by 0 bases, with 10 bases between. Per the germline V gene, CDR1 is SGHRS and CDR2 is YFSETQ. The CDR3 has 15 residues.

This clonotype was detected only a few times. A much bigger clone sits one base away, suggesting this may be a read error. The chain has TRBV10-3 and TRBJ1-2; 10 bases line up with TRBD1. CDR3 length equals 14 residues. Trimming took 6 bases from V and 8 from J; bases not matched to a gene: 9. Germline-derived CDR1 and CDR2 are ENHRY and SYGVKD. The CDR3 DNA sequence: TGTGCCATCAGCGGAGACAGGGGGCGTGGAGGCTACACCTTC. Protein: CAISGDRGRGGYTF.

This clonotype was seen only a few times. The CDR3 bases are TGTGCCAGCAGTCTCACTAGACAGGGGTCCGAGCAGTTCTTC. Encoded protein: CASSLTRQGSEQFF. The V call is TRBV7-6, the J call TRBJ2-1; 8 bases fit TRBD1. Trimming cost V 6 bases and J 10 bases; bases outside gene matches: 11. This CDR3 has 14 residues. Germline V gene data show CDR1 as SGHVS and CDR2 as FNYEAQ.

The chain is built from TRBV10-3 and TRBJ1-2, with D unclear. In germline, CDR1 is ENHRY, CDR2 SYGVKD. Trimming stripped 3 bases from V and 4 bases from J, with 15 bases between. There are 15 residues in the CDR3. Here the CDR3 reads CAISEPLRGGYGYTF. DNA of the CDR3: TGTGCCATCAGTGAACCGTTGCGAGGAGGCTATGGCTACACCTTC.

Note on this clonotype: An end of the junction does not agree with germline; a read error may underlie this. V gene TRBV5-1 combines with J gene TRBJ2-6; the D call may be TRBD1 or TRBD2 (5 bases each). CDR1 is SGHRS, CDR2 YFSETQ, per germline. The CDR3 has 19 amino acids. The CDR3: CASSLASDALRYGANVRTF. The CDR3 DNA reads as TGCGCCAGCAGCTTGGCTTCGGACGCCCTCCGGTACGGGGCCAACGTCCGGACTTTC.

V and J are TRBV4-1 and TRBJ2-5, with unresolved D. The last part of the DNA fits TRBJ2-7 better; the J call may be wrong. CDR3 size: 16 residues. Germline CDR1 and CDR2: MGHRA and YSYEKL. The CDR3 bases are TGCGCCAGCAGCCGCCTAGACCCATCTCGTGGGATCGAGCAGTACTTC. It codes for CASSRLDPSRGIEQYF.

This chain uses TRBV7-2 with TRBJ2-7; tentative D call: TRBD1 (8 bases). The length of the CDR3 is 15 residues. Germline V gene data show CDR1 as SGHTA and CDR2 as FQGNSA. Trimming pared 4 bases from V and 4 bases from J, leaving 17 bases between. CDR3 residues: CASSYGQGGRYEQYF. CDR3 coding DNA: TGTGCCAGCAGCTACGGACAGGGAGGGAGGTACGAGCAGTACTTC. Looking up the rest from reference TRBV7-2 and TRBJ2-7 gives the full variable domain: GAGVSQSPSNKVTEKGKDVELRCDPISGHTALYWYRQSLGQGLEFLIYFQGNSAPDKSGLPSDRFSAERTGGSVSTLTIQRTQQEDSAVYLCASSYGQGGRYEQYFGPGTRLTVT.